The present entry profiles one TCR beta chain with its context. CDR1 and CDR2 (germline): LGHNA, YSLEER. The length of the CDR3 is 15 residues. The V segment lost 1 base and the J segment 7 bases; nucleotides outside the gene matches: 4. The sample is drawn from a study of cytomegalovirus exposure and HLA in healthy donors. Primers for the PCR totalled 60 Vbeta and 13 Jbeta. This table comes from immunoSEQ multiplex PCR, and its TCRdb copy is limited to in-frame clones, with some not included. The data contain 130,000 or so clones, around four fifths of them seen just once; the ten biggest clones take up less than 6.5%.

V is TRBV4-3 and J is TRBJ1-6; the match to TRBD1 covers 7 bases. Sequenced sample: PBMCs. The receptor's source is a man aged 30-40 years in good health and CMV-seronegative. This CDR3 is CASSQGTGDNSPLHF. The CDR3 DNA follows: TGCGCCAGCAGCCAAGGCACAGGGGACAATTCACCCCTCCACTTT.